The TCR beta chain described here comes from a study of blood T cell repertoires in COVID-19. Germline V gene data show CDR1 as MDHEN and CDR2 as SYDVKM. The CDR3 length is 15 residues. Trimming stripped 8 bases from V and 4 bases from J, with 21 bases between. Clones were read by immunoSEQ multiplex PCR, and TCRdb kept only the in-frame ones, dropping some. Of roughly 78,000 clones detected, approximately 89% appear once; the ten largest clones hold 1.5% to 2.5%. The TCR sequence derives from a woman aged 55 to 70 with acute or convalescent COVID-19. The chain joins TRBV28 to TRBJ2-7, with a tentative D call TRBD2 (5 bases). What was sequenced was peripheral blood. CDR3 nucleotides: TGTGCCAGCTACCCTCAGACACCGGGATCTTACGAGCAGTACTTC. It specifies CASYPQTPGSYEQYF. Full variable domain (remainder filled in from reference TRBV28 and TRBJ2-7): DVKVTQSSRYLVKRTGEKVFLECVQDMDHENMFWYRQDPGLGLRLIYFSYDVKMKEKGDIPEGYSVSREKKERFSLILESASTNQTSMYLCASYPQTPGSYEQYFGPGTRLTVT.